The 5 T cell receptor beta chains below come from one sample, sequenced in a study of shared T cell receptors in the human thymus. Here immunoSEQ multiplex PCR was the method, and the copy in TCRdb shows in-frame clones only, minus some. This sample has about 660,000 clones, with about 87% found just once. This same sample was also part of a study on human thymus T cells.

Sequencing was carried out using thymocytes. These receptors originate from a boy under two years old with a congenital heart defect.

The CDR3 DNA is TGTGCCAGCAGTGTCTTAGGACTAGCGGGCCCCCCGTGGACCAATGAGCAGTTCTTC. Residues: CASSVLGLAGPPWTNEQFF. The chain is built from TRBV6-4 and TRBJ2-1; the match to TRBD2 covers 11 bases. This CDR3 region has 19 residues. Trimming removed 4 bases from V and 6 bases from J; junction bases left unmatched: 17. The germline V gene has CDR1 MRHNA and CDR2 SNTAGT.

In DNA form, the CDR3 reads TGTGCCAGCAGCTCACCCGACAGGGATCTCTACGAGCAGTACTTC. Its protein product is CASSSPDRDLYEQYF. This sequence joins TRBV5-5 and TRBJ2-7; TRBD1 aligns across 7 bases. The length of the CDR3 is 15 residues. The V and J ends lost 3 bases and 3 bases, in that order; junction bases with no gene match: 9. Germline-derived CDR1 and CDR2 are SGHKS and YYEKEE (reference sequence).

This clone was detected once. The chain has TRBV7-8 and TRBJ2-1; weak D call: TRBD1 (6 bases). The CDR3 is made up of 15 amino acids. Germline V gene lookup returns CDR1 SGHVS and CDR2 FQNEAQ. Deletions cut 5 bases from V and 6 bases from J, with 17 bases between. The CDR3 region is CASSLRQDPPNEQFF. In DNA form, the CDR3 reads TGTGCCAGCAGCCTAAGACAGGACCCGCCCAATGAGCAGTTCTTC.

The CDR3 spells CASSLWAGGDYEQYF. CDR3 in DNA: TGTGCCAGCAGCTTGTGGGCGGGGGGGGACTACGAGCAGTACTTC. V usage is TRBV5-4 and J usage is TRBJ2-7; 9 nucleotides line up with TRBD2. This CDR3 has 15 amino acids. Germline loops: CDR1 SGHNT, CDR2 YYREEE (reference sequence). V shed 1 base and J 3 bases; nucleotides not matched to a gene: 5.

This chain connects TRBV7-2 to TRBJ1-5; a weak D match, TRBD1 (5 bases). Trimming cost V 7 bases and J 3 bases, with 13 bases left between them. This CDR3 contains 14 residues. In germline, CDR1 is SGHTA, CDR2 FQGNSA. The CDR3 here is CASNKQGPNQPQHF. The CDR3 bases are TGTGCCAGCAATAAGCAGGGCCCCAATCAGCCCCAGCATTTT.